This T cell receptor beta chain was recovered during a study of shared clonotypes between healthy human individuals. Study conclusions and caveats: What limited the represented genetic and exposure-history diversity was the small number of donors.

Germline V gene sequence: CDR1 MNHEY, CDR2 SVGAGI. Trimming stripped 8 bases from V and 3 bases from J, with 13 bases between. This CDR3 region has 14 residues. As for this clone: What it recognizes is unknown.

Generated by immunoSEQ multiplex PCR, the TCRdb table keeps only in-frame clones and is missing some. The sample yields fewer than 1.6 million clones, 98% to 99% seen once. This chain connects TRBV6-5 to TRBJ2-2; the D is unclear. The sample comprised naive CD4+ T cells sorted from blood. As for subset: CD45RA+ positively selected. This receptor was obtained from a man younger than 40 in good health. The CDR3: CASSASAYTGELFF. For the CDR3, the DNA is TGTGCCAGCTCGGCTTCCGCCTACACCGGGGAGCTGTTTTTT.